This T cell receptor (beta chain) was retrieved from a study of identical twins. Trimming pared 7 bases from V and 6 bases from J, leaving 18 bases between. The CDR3 extends over 14 amino acids. At least ten counts were recorded for this clonotype. What it recognizes is unknown. Unique molecular identifiers were in the cDNA, with template-switch universal primer binding. MiXCR, run by TCRdb on the 5' RACE reads, gives a single entry per CDR3 protein. This sample has more than 250,000 distinct CDR3 sequences; approximately 8.5% occur once, and the top ten carry over 2%. Study-level findings and limits: Modeled out-of-frame TCR alpha sharing in monozygotic twins fell below observed levels.

The sample was also linked to a second study, of yellow fever vaccine responses in identical twins.

The source of this sequence is a woman under 30 in good health. Specimen: memory (CD45RO+) T cells sorted from blood. The rearrangement links TRBV12-3 or TRBV12-4 to TRBJ1-1; maybe TRBD1 (5 bases). The CDR3 is CASTSWRAGPEAFF. The CDR3 region has the DNA TGTGCCAGCACCTCTTGGAGGGCAGGGCCTGAAGCTTTCTTT.